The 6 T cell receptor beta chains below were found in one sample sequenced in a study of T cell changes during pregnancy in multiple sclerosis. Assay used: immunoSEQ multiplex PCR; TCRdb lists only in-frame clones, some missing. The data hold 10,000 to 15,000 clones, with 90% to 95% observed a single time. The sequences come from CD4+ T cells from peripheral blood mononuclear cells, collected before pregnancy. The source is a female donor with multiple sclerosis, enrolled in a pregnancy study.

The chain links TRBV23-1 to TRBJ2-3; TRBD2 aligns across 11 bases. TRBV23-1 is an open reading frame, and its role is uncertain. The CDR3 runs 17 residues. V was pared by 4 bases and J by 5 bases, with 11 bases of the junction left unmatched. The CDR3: CASSPRRVAGGQDTQYF. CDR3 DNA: TGCGCCAGCAGTCCCCGGAGGGTAGCGGGGGGGCAAGATACGCAGTATTTT.

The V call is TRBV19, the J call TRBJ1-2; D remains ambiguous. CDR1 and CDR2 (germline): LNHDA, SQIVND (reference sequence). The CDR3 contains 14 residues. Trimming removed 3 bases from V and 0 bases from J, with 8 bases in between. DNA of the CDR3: TGTGCCAGTAGTATCACGCGGTCTAACTATGGCTACACCTTC. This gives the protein CASSITRSNYGYTF.

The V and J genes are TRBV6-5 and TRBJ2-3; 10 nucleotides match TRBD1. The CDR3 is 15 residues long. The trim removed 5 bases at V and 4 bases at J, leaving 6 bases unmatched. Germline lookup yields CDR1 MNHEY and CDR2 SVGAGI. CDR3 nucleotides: TGTGCCAGCAGTAACCGGGACAGGGGACCAGATACGCAGTATTTT. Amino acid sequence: CASSNRDRGPDTQYF.

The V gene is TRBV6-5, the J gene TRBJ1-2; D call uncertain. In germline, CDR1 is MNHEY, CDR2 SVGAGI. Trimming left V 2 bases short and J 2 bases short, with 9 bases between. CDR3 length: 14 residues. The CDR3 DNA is TGTGCCAGCAGTTACGAGCGGTTAAACTATGGCTACACCTTC. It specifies CASSYERLNYGYTF.

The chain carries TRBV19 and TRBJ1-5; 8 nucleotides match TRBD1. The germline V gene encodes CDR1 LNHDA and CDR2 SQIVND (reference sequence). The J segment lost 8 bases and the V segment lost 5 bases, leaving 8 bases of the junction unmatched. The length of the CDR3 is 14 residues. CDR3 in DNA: TGTGCCAGTAGTCTCGGGACAGGCCTCGAGCCCCAGCATTTT. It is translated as CASSLGTGLEPQHF.

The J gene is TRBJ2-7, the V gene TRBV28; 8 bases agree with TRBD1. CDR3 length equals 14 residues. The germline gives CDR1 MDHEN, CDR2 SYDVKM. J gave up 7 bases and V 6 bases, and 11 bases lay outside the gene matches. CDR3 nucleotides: TGTGCCAGCAGGAACCCGACAGGGGTAGGGGAGCAGTACTTC. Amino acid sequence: CASRNPTGVGEQYF.